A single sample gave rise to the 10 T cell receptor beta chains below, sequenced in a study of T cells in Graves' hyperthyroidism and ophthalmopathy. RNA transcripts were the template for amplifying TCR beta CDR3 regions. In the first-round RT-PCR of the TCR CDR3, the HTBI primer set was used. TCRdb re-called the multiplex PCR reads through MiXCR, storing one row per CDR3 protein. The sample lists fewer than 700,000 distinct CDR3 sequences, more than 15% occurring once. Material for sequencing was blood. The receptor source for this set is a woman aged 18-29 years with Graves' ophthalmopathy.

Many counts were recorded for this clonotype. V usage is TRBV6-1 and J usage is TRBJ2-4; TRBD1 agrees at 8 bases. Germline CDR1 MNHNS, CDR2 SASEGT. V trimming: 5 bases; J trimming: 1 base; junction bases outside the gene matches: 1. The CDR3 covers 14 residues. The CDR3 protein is CASSRDRAKNIQYF. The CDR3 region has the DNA TGTGCCAGCAGTCGGGACAGGGCCAAAAACATTCAGTACTTC.

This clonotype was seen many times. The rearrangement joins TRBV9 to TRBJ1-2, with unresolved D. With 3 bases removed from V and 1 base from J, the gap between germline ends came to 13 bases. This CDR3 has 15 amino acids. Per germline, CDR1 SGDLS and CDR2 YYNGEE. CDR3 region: CASSAGGDFNYGYTF. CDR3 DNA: TGTGCCAGCAGCGCGGGCGGGGATTTTAACTATGGCTACACCTTC. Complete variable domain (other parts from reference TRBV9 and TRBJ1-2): DSGVTQTPKHLITATGQRVTLRCSPRSGDLSVYWYQQSLDQGLQFLIQYYNGEERAKGNILERFSAQQFPDLHSELNLSSLELGDSALYFCASSAGGDFNYGYTFGSGTRLTVV.

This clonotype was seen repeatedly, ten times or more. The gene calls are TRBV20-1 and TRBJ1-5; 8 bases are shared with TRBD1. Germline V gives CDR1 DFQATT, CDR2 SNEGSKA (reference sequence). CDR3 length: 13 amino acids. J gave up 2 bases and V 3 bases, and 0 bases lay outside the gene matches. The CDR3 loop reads CSARGQGNQPQHF. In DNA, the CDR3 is TGCAGTGCTAGGGGACAGGGCAATCAGCCCCAGCATTTT.

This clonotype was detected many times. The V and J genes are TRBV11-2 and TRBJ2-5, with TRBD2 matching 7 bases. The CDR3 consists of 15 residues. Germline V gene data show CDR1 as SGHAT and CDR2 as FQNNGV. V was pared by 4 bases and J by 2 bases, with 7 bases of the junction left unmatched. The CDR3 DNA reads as TGTGCCAGCAGCTCCCCTAGCGGATTACAAGAGACCCAGTACTTC. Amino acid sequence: CASSSPSGLQETQYF.

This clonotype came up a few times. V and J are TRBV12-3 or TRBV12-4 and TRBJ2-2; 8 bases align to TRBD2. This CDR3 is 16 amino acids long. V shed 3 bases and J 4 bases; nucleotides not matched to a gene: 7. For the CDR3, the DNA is TGTGCCAGCAGTTTCTTTTCTAGCGGGTTCACCGGGGAGCTGTTTTTT. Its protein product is CASSFFSSGFTGELFF.

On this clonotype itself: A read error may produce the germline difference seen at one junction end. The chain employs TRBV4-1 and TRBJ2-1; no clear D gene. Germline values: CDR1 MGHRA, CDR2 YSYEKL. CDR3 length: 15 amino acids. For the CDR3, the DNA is TGTGCCAGCAGCCAAGAACGGGTCTCCTACAATGAGCAGTTCTTC. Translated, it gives CASSQERVSYNEQFF.

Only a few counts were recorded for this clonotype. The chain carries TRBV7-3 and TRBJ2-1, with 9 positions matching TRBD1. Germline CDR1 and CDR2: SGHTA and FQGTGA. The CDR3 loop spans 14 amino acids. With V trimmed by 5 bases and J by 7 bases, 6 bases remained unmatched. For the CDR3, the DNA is TGTGCCAGCAGCCGACAGGGGGGTGGTAATGAGCAGTTCTTC. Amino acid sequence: CASSRQGGGNEQFF.

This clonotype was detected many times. CDR3 loop: CSARDTFDGTGQPNEQFF. The CDR3 DNA reads as TGCAGTGCTAGAGATACGTTCGACGGGACAGGGCAACCCAATGAGCAGTTCTTC. The genes are TRBV20-1 and TRBJ2-1, with 9 bases matching TRBD1. Germline V lookup: CDR1 DFQATT, CDR2 SNEGSKA (reference sequence). The length of the CDR3 is 18 residues. J gave up 6 bases and V 0 bases, and 15 bases lay outside the gene matches.

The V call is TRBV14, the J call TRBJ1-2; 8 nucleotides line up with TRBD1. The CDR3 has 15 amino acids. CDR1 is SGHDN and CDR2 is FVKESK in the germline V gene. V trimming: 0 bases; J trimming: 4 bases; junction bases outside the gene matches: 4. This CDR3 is CASSQDRTGSYGYTF. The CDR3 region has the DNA TGTGCCAGCAGCCAAGATAGGACAGGGTCCTATGGCTACACCTTC.

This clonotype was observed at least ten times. The CDR3 coding sequence is TGTGCCAGCAGTCCGGGACGGATTAATGAAAAACTGTTTTTT. Translated, it gives CASSPGRINEKLFF. The J gene is TRBJ1-4, the V gene TRBV12-3 or TRBV12-4; TRBD1 might be the D (5 bases). The CDR3 sequence is 14 residues long. Trimming removed 5 bases at V and 4 bases at J, with 11 bases between.